Listed below are T cell receptor beta chains from one sample, sequenced in a study of blood T cell repertoires in COVID-19. Assay used: immunoSEQ multiplex PCR; TCRdb lists only in-frame clones, some missing. The sample includes about 150,000 clones, about 80% seen only once; the top ten take approximately 40%. Sequenced input: peripheral blood. These TCRs come from a human donor in a cohort sampled during active COVID-19. Both conserved end residues are part of each CDR3. D genes are given only for firm matches. Rows may omit the clone size; those that give it use once, few, many or a size class.

j_call clone_size d_call v_call cdr3_aa cdr3_nt
TRBJ1-4 . TRBD1 TRBV5-1 CASSYAQGAGEKLFF TGCGCCAGCAGCTACGCACAGGGGGCGGGAGAAAAACTGTTTTTT
TRBJ2-4 . . TRBV19 CASSMSGPTLAKNIQYF TGTGCCAGTAGTATGAGCGGGCCTACTCTAGCCAAAAACATTCAGTACTTC
TRBJ2-1 . . TRBV7-2 CASSLGEEGEQFF TGTGCCAGCAGCTTAGGGGAAGAGGGTGAGCAGTTCTTC
TRBJ2-2 few TRBD1 TRBV9 CASSSPDRGRTGELFF TGTGCCAGCAGCTCACCGGACAGGGGTAGGACCGGGGAGCTGTTTTTT
TRBJ1-1 . . TRBV10-3 CAISESNRDNTEAFF TGTGCCATCAGTGAGTCTAACAGAGATAACACTGAAGCTTTCTTT
TRBJ2-1 . TRBD1 TRBV5-1 CASSSTGPLNEQFF TGCGCCAGCAGCTCGACAGGGCCGCTCAATGAGCAGTTCTTC
TRBJ2-1 . . TRBV29-1 CSVETVNEQFF TGCAGCGTTGAAACAGTCAATGAGCAGTTCTTC
TRBJ2-1 . TRBD2 TRBV6-6 CASSASGSPYNEQFF TGTGCCAGCAGCGCTAGCGGGAGCCCTTACAATGAGCAGTTCTTC
TRBJ2-2 once TRBD1 TRBV4-1 CASSQTRDRTNTGELFF TGCGCCAGCAGCCAAACCCGGGACAGGACGAACACCGGGGAGCTGTTTTTT
TRBJ2-3 once . TRBV5-4 CASSSQGPDTQYF TGTGCCAGCAGCTCCCAGGGCCCAGATACGCAGTATTTT
TRBJ1-6 medium-sized TRBD1 TRBV11-3 CASRRQGYSPLHF TGTGCCAGCAGGCGACAGGGTTACTCACCCCTCCACTTT
TRBJ1-4 . . TRBV2 CASSDTGSEKLFF TGTGCCAGCAGTGACACAGGGAGTGAAAAACTGTTTTTT
TRBJ1-2 . TRBD1 TRBV19 CASSPQGAGYGYTF TGTGCCAGTAGCCCACAGGGGGCAGGCTATGGCTACACCTTC
TRBJ1-1 . . TRBV4-2 CASSHGLNTEAFF TGTGCCAGCAGCCACGGGTTGAACACTGAAGCTTTCTTT
TRBJ2-2 . . TRBV7-3 CASSLTAGGAAGPGELFF TGTGCCAGCAGCTTAACGGCTGGAGGTGCCGCGGGGCCCGGGGAGCTGTTTTTT